This T cell receptor beta chain was documented in a study of OX40 agonist ivuxolimab in advanced cancers. Whole-study context: Patients were dosed intravenously with ivuxolimab at 0.01 to 10 mg/kg every 2 weeks. A male proportion of approximately 80% was recorded, with mean age roughly 60 years and range roughly 20 to 90. Patients undergoing dose escalation presented with hepatocellular carcinoma, melanoma, renal cell or head and neck cancer.

This CDR3 contains 19 residues. Germline-derived CDR1 and CDR2 are SGHVS and FNYEAQ. Study results and limitations: Expansion of clones was among the lowest in partial responders at 0.1-3.0 mg/kg.

Concerning this clone: Its specificity is not known.

Only in-frame clones appear in the TCRdb table, and some are missing; sequencing was by immunoSEQ multiplex PCR. The sample has 45,000 or so clones; around 87% are singletons. The V gene is TRBV7-6, the J gene TRBJ2-5, with 12 bases aligning to TRBD1. The closer fit of TRBJ2-7 to the DNA end suggests the J call may be wrong. The sequencing here drew on CD4+ or CD8+ T cells sorted from blood, taken in a trial of the OX40 agonist ivuxolimab. This TCR came from an adult with an advanced solid tumor such as melanoma, head and neck, liver or kidney cancer. The CDR3 sequence is CASSSTPFTGQGAVYEQYF. The CDR3 DNA reads TGTGCCAGCAGTTCTACCCCCTTTACGGGACAGGGGGCCGTTTACGAGCAGTACTTC.